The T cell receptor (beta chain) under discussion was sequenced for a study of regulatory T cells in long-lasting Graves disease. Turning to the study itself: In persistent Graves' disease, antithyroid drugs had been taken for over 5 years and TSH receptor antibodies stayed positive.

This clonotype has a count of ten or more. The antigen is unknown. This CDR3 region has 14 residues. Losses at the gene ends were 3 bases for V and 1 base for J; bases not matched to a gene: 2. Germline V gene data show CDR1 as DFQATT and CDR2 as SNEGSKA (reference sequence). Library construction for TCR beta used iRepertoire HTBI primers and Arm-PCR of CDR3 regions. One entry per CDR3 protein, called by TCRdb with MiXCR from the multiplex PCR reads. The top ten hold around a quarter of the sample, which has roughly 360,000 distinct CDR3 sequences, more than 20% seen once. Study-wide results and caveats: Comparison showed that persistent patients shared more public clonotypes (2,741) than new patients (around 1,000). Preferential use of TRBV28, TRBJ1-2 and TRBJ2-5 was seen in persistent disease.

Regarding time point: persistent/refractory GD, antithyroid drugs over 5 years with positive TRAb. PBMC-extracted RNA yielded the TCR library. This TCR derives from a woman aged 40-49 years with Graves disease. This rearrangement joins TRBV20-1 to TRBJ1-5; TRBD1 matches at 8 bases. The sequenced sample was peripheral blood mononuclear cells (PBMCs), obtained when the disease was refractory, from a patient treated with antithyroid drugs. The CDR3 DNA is TGCAGTGCTAGGGGACAGGTGAGCAATCAGCCCCAGCATTTT. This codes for CSARGQVSNQPQHF.